This note documents a single T cell receptor beta chain sequence. What it binds is unknown. These data come from a study of cytomegalovirus exposure and HLA in healthy donors. Study-level findings and limits: There were reportedly fewer N-insertions in an Asian-associated ancestry cluster than the approximately 670-donor mean, in a later analysis. Later on, an analysis showed TCR association rates differing by HLA locus, with DRB1 the most and HLA-C the fewest.

The study ran its PCR with 60 Vbeta and 13 Jbeta primers. The repertoire was sequenced with immunoSEQ multiplex PCR; TCRdb's copy has only in-frame clones and lacks some. Its table records 150,000 or so clones. The length of the CDR3 is 15 residues. V lost 5 bases to trimming and J lost 8 bases; unmatched junction nucleotides: 9. Germline V gives CDR1 MNHNS, CDR2 SASEGT. Sequenced material: PBMCs. The chain couples TRBV6-1 to TRBJ2-1; 10 nucleotides match TRBD2. The clonotype comes from a woman under 30 in good health and CMV-seronegative. The CDR3 loop is CASSRTSGPYDEQFF. The CDR3 nucleotides read TGTGCCAGCAGTCGGACTAGCGGTCCTTATGATGAGCAGTTCTTC.